This T cell receptor (beta chain) comes out of a study of blood T cell repertoires in COVID-19. Assay used: immunoSEQ multiplex PCR; TCRdb lists only in-frame clones, some missing. The sample lists 150,000 to 200,000 clones, about 76% occurring once. The germline CDR1 and CDR2 sequences are MDHEN and SYDVKM. The CDR3 is 15 amino acids. V was clipped by 6 bases and J by 0 bases, with 11 bases between them. V gene TRBV28 combines with J gene TRBJ1-4; possibly TRBD1 for D (6 bases). This clonotype was obtained from a woman in her forties or fifties with active or convalescent COVID-19. Sequenced: peripheral blood. Here the CDR3 DNA reads TGTGCCAGCAGGTCAGACAGGACAACTAATGAAAAACTGTTTTTT. Its translation is CASRSDRTTNEKLFF.